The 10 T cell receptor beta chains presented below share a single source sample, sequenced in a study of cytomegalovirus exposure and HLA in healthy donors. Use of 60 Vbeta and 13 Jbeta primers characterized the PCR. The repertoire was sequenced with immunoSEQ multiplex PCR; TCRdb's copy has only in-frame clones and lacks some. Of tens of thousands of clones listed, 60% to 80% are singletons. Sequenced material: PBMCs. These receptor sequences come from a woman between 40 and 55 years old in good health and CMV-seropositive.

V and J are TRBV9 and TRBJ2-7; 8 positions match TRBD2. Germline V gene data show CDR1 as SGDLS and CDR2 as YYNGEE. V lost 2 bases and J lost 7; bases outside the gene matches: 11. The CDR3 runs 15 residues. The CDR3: CASSVGAGDMFEQYF. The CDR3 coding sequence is TGTGCCAGCAGCGTCGGAGCGGGAGATATGTTTGAGCAGTACTTC.

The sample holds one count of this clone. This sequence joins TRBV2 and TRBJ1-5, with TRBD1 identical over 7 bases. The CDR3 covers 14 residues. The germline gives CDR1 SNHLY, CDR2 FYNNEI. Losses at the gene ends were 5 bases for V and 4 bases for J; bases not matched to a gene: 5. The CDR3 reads CASSRQGPNQPQHF. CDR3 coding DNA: TGTGCCAGCAGTAGACAGGGTCCGAATCAGCCCCAGCATTTT.

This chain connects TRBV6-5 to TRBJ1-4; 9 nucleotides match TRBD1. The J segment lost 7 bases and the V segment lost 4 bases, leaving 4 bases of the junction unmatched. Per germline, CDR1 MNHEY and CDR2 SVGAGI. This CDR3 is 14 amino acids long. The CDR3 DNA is TGTGCCAGCAGTTTCCGGGACAGGGCTGAAAAACTGTTTTTT. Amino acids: CASSFRDRAEKLFF.

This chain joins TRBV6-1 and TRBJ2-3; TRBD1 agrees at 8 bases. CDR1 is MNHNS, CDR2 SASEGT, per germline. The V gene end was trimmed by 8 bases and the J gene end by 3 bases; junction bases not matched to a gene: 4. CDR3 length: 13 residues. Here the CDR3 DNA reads TGTGCCAGCGCAGGGGGCAGAACAGATACGCAGTATTTT. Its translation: CASAGGRTDTQYF.

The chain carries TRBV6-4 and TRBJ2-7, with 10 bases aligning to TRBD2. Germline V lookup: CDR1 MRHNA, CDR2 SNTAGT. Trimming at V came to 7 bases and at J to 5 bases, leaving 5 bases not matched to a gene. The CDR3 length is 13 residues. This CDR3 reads CASKASGSDEQYF. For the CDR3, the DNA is TGTGCCAGCAAGGCTAGCGGGAGCGACGAGCAGTACTTC.

The CDR3, as DNA: TGTGCCAGCAGCTCCTCTCTCACGGGGGGGACTGAAGCTTTCTTT. Residues: CASSSSLTGGTEAFF. The chain has TRBV5-4 and TRBJ1-1, with D tentatively TRBD1 (5 bases). This CDR3 is 15 amino acids long. V lost 3 bases to trimming and J lost 5 bases, with 17 bases between them. Per the germline V gene, CDR1 is SGHNT and CDR2 is YYREEE (reference sequence).

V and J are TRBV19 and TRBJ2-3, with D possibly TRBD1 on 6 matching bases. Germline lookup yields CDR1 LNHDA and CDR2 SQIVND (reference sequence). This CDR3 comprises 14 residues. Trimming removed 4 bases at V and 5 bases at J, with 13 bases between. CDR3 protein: CASSRHREVDTQYF. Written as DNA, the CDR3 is TGTGCCAGTAGTAGACACAGGGAAGTAGATACGCAGTATTTT.

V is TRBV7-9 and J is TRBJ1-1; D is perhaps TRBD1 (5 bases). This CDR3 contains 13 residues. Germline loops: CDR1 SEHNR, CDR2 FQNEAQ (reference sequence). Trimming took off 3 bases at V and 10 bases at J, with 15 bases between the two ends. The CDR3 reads CASSFPDAGGAFF. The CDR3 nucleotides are TGTGCCAGCAGCTTCCCGGACGCCGGGGGAGCTTTCTTT.

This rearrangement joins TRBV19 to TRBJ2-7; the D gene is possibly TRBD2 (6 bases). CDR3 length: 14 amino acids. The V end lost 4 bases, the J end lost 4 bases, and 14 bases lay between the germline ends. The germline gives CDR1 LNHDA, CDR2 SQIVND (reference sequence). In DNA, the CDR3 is TGTGCCAGTAGTACCGGGGGACTCACTTACGAGCAGTACTTC. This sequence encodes CASSTGGLTYEQYF.

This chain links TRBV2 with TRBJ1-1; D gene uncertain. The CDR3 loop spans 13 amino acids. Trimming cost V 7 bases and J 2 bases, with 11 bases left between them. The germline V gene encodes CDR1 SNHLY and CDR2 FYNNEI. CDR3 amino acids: CASNVRENTEAFF. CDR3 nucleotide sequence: TGTGCCAGCAACGTGCGTGAAAACACTGAAGCTTTCTTT. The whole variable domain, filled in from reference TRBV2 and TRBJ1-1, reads EPEVTQTPSHQVTQMGQEVILRCVPISNHLYFYWYRQILGQKVEFLVSFYNNEISEKSEIFDDQFSVERPDGSNFTLKIRSTKLEDSAMYFCASNVRENTEAFFGQGTRLTVV.